Below are 14 T cell receptor beta chains sequenced from a single sample in a study of T-cell memory formation after mild COVID-19 (dated by TCRdb to the early 2020s). Library preparation employed 5' RACE. The data were produced on an Illumina NovaSeq 6000. TCRdb passed the public sequencing reads through fastp at Q25 and MiXCR, retaining productive beta sequences. Each record represents a unique CDR3 protein, reported with the most common genes and DNA among its rows. Here the sample has around 160,000 distinct CDR3 sequences; around a tenth occur a single time. The ten largest clones represent approximately 3.8% of the sample. Material for sequencing was PBMCs or a T cell subset sorted from them (not recorded which). These receptors all come from a man younger than 35 who had mild COVID-19 (a few samples of this study predate the infection). The sample titles of this study are shuffled in the database, so cell type and time point are left out; the donor was told from shared clones.

In this sample, this clonotype turned up many times. The V and J genes are TRBV9 and TRBJ2-2; D call uncertain. Germline values: CDR1 SGDLS, CDR2 YYNGEE. CDR3 length equals 12 residues. Trimming removed 4 bases at V and 3 bases at J, with 4 bases between. The CDR3 loop reads CASSSHTGELFF. The CDR3 region has the DNA TGTGCCAGCAGCTCTCACACCGGGGAGCTGTTTTTT.

The chain has TRBV7-2 and TRBJ2-7, with 14 bases fitting TRBD2. The junction had 7 bases not matched to a gene; V was cut back by 5 bases and J by 4 bases. The germline V gene has CDR1 SGHTA and CDR2 FQGNSA. The CDR3 contains 16 residues. The CDR3, as DNA: TGTGCCAGCAGCCACGAGACTAGCGGGAGGGATTACGAGCAGTACTTC. It is translated as CASSHETSGRDYEQYF.

The chain is built from TRBV3-1 and TRBJ2-7, with D perhaps TRBD2 (7 bases). The CDR3 has 15 residues. CDR1 and CDR2 (germline): LGHDT, YNNKEL (reference sequence). V lost 4 bases to trimming and J lost 9 bases, with 22 bases between them. The CDR3 protein is CASSPGSGGSLGQYF. In DNA, the CDR3 is TGTGCCAGCAGCCCAGGTTCGGGGGGCTCCCTTGGGCAGTACTTC.

V is TRBV12-3 or TRBV12-4 and J is TRBJ1-5; D remains unclear. The length of the CDR3 is 13 residues. Deletions cut 5 bases from V and 5 bases from J, with 10 bases between. The CDR3 DNA reads as TGTGCCAGCAGTCCAGGTCTGTATCAGCCCCAGCATTTT. The encoded protein is CASSPGLYQPQHF.

J is TRBJ2-3 and V is TRBV12-3 or TRBV12-4; tentative D call: TRBD2 (7 bases). V was trimmed by 6 bases and J by 3 bases, leaving 13 bases between them. The length of the CDR3 is 14 residues. The CDR3 loop is CASSYRGATDTQYF. The CDR3 DNA is TGTGCCAGCAGCTACCGGGGGGCGACAGATACGCAGTATTTT.

The V and J genes are TRBV27 and TRBJ2-5; D may match TRBD1 or TRBD2 (5 bases each). CDR3 length equals 14 residues. Germline V gives CDR1 MNHEY, CDR2 SMNVEV (reference sequence). Between the trimmed V and J ends, which lost 5 bases and 1 base, there was a span of 11 bases. CDR3 coding DNA: TGTGCCAGCAGTCGGGGACGGTCCCAAGAGACCCAGTACTTC. Amino acids: CASSRGRSQETQYF.

The chain couples TRBV5-1 to TRBJ2-5; TRBD1 might be the D (6 bases). The CDR3 covers 13 residues. The V end lost 4 bases, the J end lost 5 bases, and 12 bases lay between the germline ends. The germline V gene encodes CDR1 SGHRS and CDR2 YFSETQ. The CDR3 here is CASSGTGLETQYF. As DNA, the CDR3 is TGCGCCAGCAGCGGCACAGGGTTGGAGACCCAGTACTTC.

This clonotype was found many times. The chain links TRBV15 to TRBJ2-5; D remains ambiguous. The CDR3 is 12 amino acids. Trimming removed 1 base at V and 5 bases at J, with 5 bases between. From germline, CDR1 is LNHNV and CDR2 YYDKDF (reference sequence). The CDR3 reads CATSRVGETQYF. CDR3 in DNA: TGTGCCACCAGCAGAGTGGGCGAGACCCAGTACTTC.

The CDR3 bases are TGCAGTGCTAGAGGGGGCGTTGGCGATCAGCCCCAGCATTTT. It encodes CSARGGVGDQPQHF. This chain connects TRBV20-1 to TRBJ1-5; tentatively, D is TRBD1 (5 bases). Germline V gene lookup returns CDR1 DFQATT and CDR2 SNEGSKA (reference sequence). V was shortened by 1 base and J by 5 bases, with 12 bases between the two germline ends. There are 14 residues in the CDR3.

The chain recombines TRBV15 with TRBJ2-2; unclear D gene. V shed 2 bases and J shed 1 base, with 11 bases lying between them. This CDR3 is built from 16 residues. CDR1 LNHNV and CDR2 YYDKDF come from the germline V gene (reference sequence). CDR3: CATSRSGILNTGELFF. CDR3 in DNA: TGTGCCACCAGCAGATCTGGGATTCTGAACACCGGGGAGCTGTTTTTT. Based on the CDR3 plus reference TRBV15 and TRBJ2-2, the full variable domain is DAMVIQNPRYQVTQFGKPVTLSCSQTLNHNVMYWYQQKSSQAPKLLFHYYDKDFNNEADTPDNFQSRRPNTSFCFLDIRSPGLGDTAMYLCATSRSGILNTGELFFGEGSRLTVL.

In its sample, this clonotype was seen many times. V gene TRBV7-2 combines with J gene TRBJ1-5, with a tentative D call TRBD1 (6 bases). V was shortened by 3 bases and J by 4 bases, with 10 bases between the two germline ends. CDR3 length: 14 amino acids. Germline CDR1 reads SGHTA; CDR2 reads FQGNSA. Here the CDR3 reads CASSFTGPNQPQHF. CDR3 DNA: TGTGCCAGCAGCTTTACAGGGCCTAATCAGCCCCAGCATTTT.

V is TRBV6-6 and J is TRBJ1-5, with a weak D call TRBD1 (5 bases). This CDR3 region has 15 residues. With 6 bases removed from V and 8 bases from J, the gap between germline ends came to 20 bases. Germline V gene sequence: CDR1 MNHNY, CDR2 SVGAGI (reference sequence). CDR3 protein: CASSWGRGLGEPQHF. CDR3 DNA sequence: TGTGCCAGCAGCTGGGGACGGGGATTGGGAGAGCCCCAGCATTTT.

The chain joins TRBV12-3 or TRBV12-4 to TRBJ1-3; 7 nucleotides align to TRBD1. After removal of 7 bases from V and 4 bases from J, the junction contained 7 bases not matched to a gene. The CDR3 runs to 14 residues. DNA for the CDR3: TGTGCCAGCACCCGGACAGGAACAGGAAACACCATATATTTT. Translated, it gives CASTRTGTGNTIYF.

The J gene is TRBJ1-2, the V gene TRBV4-2; 9 bases line up with TRBD1. The ends lost 4 bases at V and 5 bases at J; junction bases unmatched: 8. Germline CDR1 LGHNA, CDR2 YNFKEQ. This CDR3 region has 15 residues. The CDR3 DNA sequence: TGTGCCAGCAGCCCCGGGACAGGGTTAGGGTATGGCTACACCTTC. It is translated as CASSPGTGLGYGYTF.